Following are 23 T cell receptor beta chains from one sample sequenced in a study of cytomegalovirus exposure and HLA in healthy donors. Produced via immunoSEQ multiplex PCR; TCRdb's table is partial and in-frame only. The sample holds more than 95,000 clones, about 88% seen once. The source material was PBMCs. All receptors come from a woman aged 18-29 years in good health and CMV-seronegative.

The chain couples TRBV30 to TRBJ1-4; 7 nucleotides align to TRBD1. The CDR3 has 13 residues. V lost 5 bases and J lost 8; bases outside the gene matches: 8. CDR1 and CDR2 (germline): GTSNPN, SVGIG (reference sequence). The CDR3 coding sequence is TGTGCCTGGGCCACAGGGGTTAGGGAAAAACTGTTTTTT. Translating gives CAWATGVREKLFF.

This rearrangement joins TRBV28 to TRBJ1-2; D is possibly TRBD1 (5 bases). This CDR3 comprises 14 residues. Germline V gene sequence: CDR1 MDHEN, CDR2 SYDVKM. V shed 5 bases and J shed 4 bases, with 14 bases lying between them. CDR3 sequence: CASSLGLNLYGYTF. Written as DNA, the CDR3 is TGTGCCAGCAGTCTGGGACTGAACCTCTATGGCTACACCTTC.

This clone was seen once. V gene TRBV6-1 combines with J gene TRBJ1-1, with D unclear. V gave up 2 bases and J gave up 5 bases, with 9 bases separating them. The germline V gene has CDR1 MNHNS and CDR2 SASEGT. The CDR3 contains 13 residues. CDR3 protein: CASSEFGDTEAFF. The DNA of the CDR3 is TGTGCCAGCAGTGAATTCGGGGATACTGAAGCTTTCTTT.

The chain recombines TRBV18 with TRBJ2-1, with 9 bases that match TRBD2. With V trimmed by 3 bases and J by 1 base, 10 bases remained unmatched. The germline V gene has CDR1 KGHSH and CDR2 LQKENI. This CDR3 has 18 residues. The CDR3 nucleotides are TGTGCCAGCTCACCTCCTTGGCGGCGGGGGGGTTCCTACAATGAGCAGTTCTTC. This gives the protein CASSPPWRRGGSYNEQFF.

This rearrangement joins TRBV27 to TRBJ2-4; 7 nucleotides match TRBD2. The CDR3 extends over 15 amino acids. Germline CDR1 reads MNHEY; CDR2 reads SMNVEV (reference sequence). V lost 7 bases, J lost 3 bases, and 9 bases stayed unmatched. The CDR3 coding sequence is TGTGCCAGCAAGGAGGGAGGGTCGGGCAAAAACATTCAGTACTTC. This encodes CASKEGGSGKNIQYF.

The genes are TRBV28 and TRBJ2-7, with a weak D call TRBD2 (6 bases). Per germline, CDR1 MDHEN and CDR2 SYDVKM. The CDR3 is 15 amino acids. V lost 5 bases to trimming and J lost 0 bases, with 14 bases between them. CDR3 nucleotides: TGTGCCAGCAGTCTGTCTACGGGGGACTCCTACGAGCAGTACTTC. Its protein is CASSLSTGDSYEQYF.

The chain uses TRBV6-5 and TRBJ1-5; weak D call: TRBD1 (5 bases). Germline assignment: CDR1 MNHEY and CDR2 SVGAGI. This CDR3 has 14 residues. The V and J ends lost 6 bases and 3 bases respectively, with 12 bases between them. CDR3 sequence: CASRTRQINQPQHF. The CDR3 coding sequence is TGTGCCAGCAGAACTCGACAGATCAATCAGCCCCAGCATTTT.

The chain couples TRBV30 to TRBJ2-2; D ambiguous. CDR1 and CDR2 from the germline V gene are GTSNPN and SVGIG (reference sequence). Trimming left V 2 bases short and J 6 bases short, with 7 bases between. The CDR3 covers 12 residues. The CDR3 here is CAWSLNSGELFF. The CDR3, as DNA: TGTGCCTGGAGTCTTAACTCCGGGGAGCTGTTTTTT.

The V gene is TRBV14, the J gene TRBJ2-5, with D possibly TRBD1 on 6 matching bases. CDR3 size: 15 residues. Deletions cut 3 bases from V and 5 bases from J, with 16 bases between. Germline loops: CDR1 SGHDN, CDR2 FVKESK. Here the CDR3 reads CASSQVRGPWETQYF. CDR3 DNA: TGTGCCAGCAGCCAGGTCAGGGGACCCTGGGAGACCCAGTACTTC.

The chain recombines TRBV4-2 with TRBJ2-7, with D hard to call. The V gene's germline CDR1 is LGHNA and CDR2 YNFKEQ. The CDR3 is 19 residues long. The ends were cut back, 0 bases at V and 0 bases at J, with 21 bases in the middle. CDR3 DNA: TGTGCCAGCAGCCAAGATCGGATAGTTCCGGGTTCAAGCTCCTACGAGCAGTACGTC. Amino acid sequence: CASSQDRIVPGSSSYEQYV.

This CDR3 is CASSPAPGQGLYSNQPQHF. Here the CDR3 DNA reads TGTGCCAGCAGCCCCGCTCCGGGACAGGGCCTATATAGCAATCAGCCCCAGCATTTT. This sequence joins TRBV28 and TRBJ1-5; the match to TRBD1 covers 9 bases. The junction had 15 bases not matched to a gene; V was cut back by 6 bases and J by 0 bases. Looked up from germline, CDR1 is MDHEN and CDR2 is SYDVKM. The CDR3 is 19 amino acids. Together with reference TRBV28 and TRBJ1-5, the CDR3 gives the full variable domain: DVKVTQSSRYLVKRTGEKVFLECVQDMDHENMFWYRQDPGLGLRLIYFSYDVKMKEKGDIPEGYSVSREKKERFSLILESASTNQTSMYLCASSPAPGQGLYSNQPQHFGDGTRLSIL.

This chain joins TRBV28 and TRBJ1-2, with D possibly matching TRBD1 (6 bases). CDR1 and CDR2 (germline): MDHEN, SYDVKM. V lost 3 bases and J 3 bases, leaving 17 bases between the germline ends. This CDR3 comprises 16 residues. For the CDR3, the DNA is TGTGCCAGCAGTTTCGTATCCGGGACAACCGACTATGGCTACACCTTC. Translated, it gives CASSFVSGTTDYGYTF.

The rearrangement uses TRBV19 and TRBJ1-5, with TRBD1 identical over 11 bases. The CDR3 runs 14 residues. V lost 8 bases, J lost 6 bases, and 6 bases stayed unmatched. CDR1 LNHDA and CDR2 SQIVND come from the germline V gene (reference sequence). The CDR3 DNA is TGTGCCAGTCGTTCGGGACAGGGGGGTCAGCCCCAGCATTTT. Encoded protein: CASRSGQGGQPQHF.

A few counts support this clone. The chain uses TRBV28 and TRBJ1-5, with D perhaps TRBD1 (6 bases). This CDR3 is 15 amino acids long. Trimming cost V 3 bases and J 4 bases, with 13 bases left between them. Per germline, CDR1 MDHEN and CDR2 SYDVKM. CDR3 DNA: TGTGCCAGCAGTTTTTCAGGGGCTTTTAATCAGCCCCAGCATTTT. It translates to CASSFSGAFNQPQHF.

The CDR3 is CASSLELNTEAFF. CDR3 DNA sequence: TGCGCCAGCAGCTTGGAGCTGAACACTGAAGCTTTCTTT. The rearrangement links TRBV5-1 to TRBJ1-1, with D hard to call. Germline CDR1 is SGHRS and CDR2 is YFSETQ. The ends were cut back, 0 bases at V and 0 bases at J, with 3 bases in the middle. CDR3 length equals 13 residues.

The chain combines TRBV20-1 with TRBJ2-7, with TRBD1 matching 9 bases. Trimming removed 6 bases from V and 9 bases from J; junction bases left unmatched: 6. Germline CDR1 reads DFQATT; CDR2 reads SNEGSKA (reference sequence). CDR3 length: 11 residues. The CDR3 here is CSAGTGQVQYV. The CDR3 nucleotides are TGCAGTGCAGGGACAGGGCAGGTGCAGTACGTC.

For this clone: The junction departs from germline at one end; a sequencing error may be responsible. CDR3 protein: CASSEVQGATPPQF. The DNA of the CDR3 is TGTGCCAGCAGTGAGGTCCAGGGGGCGACTCCACCACAATTT. This chain joins TRBV25-1 and TRBJ1-1; 8 positions match TRBD1. Germline V gives CDR1 MGHDK, CDR2 SYGVNS. The CDR3 spans 14 residues.

The V and J genes are TRBV29-1 and TRBJ2-5; D gene uncertain. The germline CDR1 and CDR2 sequences are SQVTM and ANQGSEA. CDR3 length: 13 residues. The V gene lost 4 bases and the J gene lost 5 bases, with 14 bases spanning the gap. The CDR3 is CSVAIQIRETQYF. CDR3 sequence (DNA): TGCAGCGTTGCTATACAGATCAGGGAGACCCAGTACTTC. Together with reference TRBV29-1 and TRBJ2-5, the CDR3 gives the full variable domain: SAVISQKPSRDICQRGTSLTIQCQVDSQVTMMFWYRQQPGQSLTLIATANQGSEATYESGFVIDKFPISRPNLTFSTLTVSNMSPEDSSIYLCSVAIQIRETQYFGPGTRLLVL.

This chain links TRBV2 with TRBJ2-5; 15 bases are shared with TRBD2. From germline, CDR1 is SNHLY and CDR2 FYNNEI. The CDR3 contains 15 residues. Germline trimming cut 6 bases from V and 7 bases from J; bases unmatched to any gene: 6. This chain's CDR3 is CASRGTSGGPRTQYF. The CDR3 DNA reads as TGTGCCAGCAGGGGGACTAGCGGGGGGCCCCGGACCCAGTACTTC.

V is TRBV30 and J is TRBJ2-3; TRBD2 matches at 10 bases. The V gene's germline CDR1 is GTSNPN and CDR2 SVGIG (reference sequence). J gave up 9 bases and V 6 bases, and 9 bases lay outside the gene matches. CDR3 length equals 13 residues. The CDR3 sequence: CACNLAGALTQYF. DNA for the CDR3: TGTGCCTGTAATCTAGCGGGGGCTCTAACGCAGTATTTT.

The chain employs TRBV5-6 and TRBJ2-1; 9 bases fit TRBD1. The junction had 1 base not matched to a gene; V was cut back by 3 bases and J by 12 bases. The length of the CDR3 is 11 residues. Germline values: CDR1 SGHDT, CDR2 YYEEEE. The CDR3 sequence is CASSWGQGQFF. Written as DNA, the CDR3 is TGTGCCAGCAGCTGGGGACAGGGGCAGTTCTTC.

This chain uses TRBV7-9 with TRBJ1-1; D is possibly TRBD1 (5 bases). Trimming took 2 bases from V and 11 from J, leaving 18 bases between them. Germline V lookup: CDR1 SEHNR, CDR2 FQNEAQ (reference sequence). The CDR3 is made up of 14 amino acids. CDR3 DNA: TGTGCCAGCAGCTTATCAGCGTCTAGGGGATCGGCTTTCTTT. Amino acids: CASSLSASRGSAFF.

The chain carries TRBV19 and TRBJ1-1, with D unresolved. The CDR3 is 15 amino acids. Trimming cost V 7 bases and J 5 bases, with 20 bases left between them. Germline CDR1 is LNHDA and CDR2 is SQIVND (reference sequence). The CDR3 loop reads CASMKTRGGKTEAFF. Here the CDR3 DNA reads TGTGCCAGTATGAAGACGCGAGGCGGGAAGACTGAAGCTTTCTTT.